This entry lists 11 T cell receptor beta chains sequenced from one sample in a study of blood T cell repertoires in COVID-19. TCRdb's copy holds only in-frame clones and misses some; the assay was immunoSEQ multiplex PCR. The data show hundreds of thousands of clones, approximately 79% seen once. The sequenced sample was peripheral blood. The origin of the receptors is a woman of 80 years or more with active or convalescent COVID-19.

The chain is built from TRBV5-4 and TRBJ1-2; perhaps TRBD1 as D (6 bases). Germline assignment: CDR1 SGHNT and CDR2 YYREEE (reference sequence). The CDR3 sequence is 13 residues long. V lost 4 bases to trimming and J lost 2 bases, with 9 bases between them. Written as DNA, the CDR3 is TGTGCCAGCAGCCCAGACAGGAACTATGGCTACACCTTC. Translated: CASSPDRNYGYTF.

CDR3 sequence (DNA): TGTGCCAGCAGCCCCCACGGGAGGGCCGACGAGCAGTACTTC. It yields the protein CASSPHGRADEQYF. V usage is TRBV9 and J usage is TRBJ2-7, with TRBD2 identical over 8 bases. V lost 4 bases to trimming and J lost 5 bases; unmatched junction nucleotides: 8. Germline assignment: CDR1 SGDLS and CDR2 YYNGEE. The CDR3 covers 14 residues.

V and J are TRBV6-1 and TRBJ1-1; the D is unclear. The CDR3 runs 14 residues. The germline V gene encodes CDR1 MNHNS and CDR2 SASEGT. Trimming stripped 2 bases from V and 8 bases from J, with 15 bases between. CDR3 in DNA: TGTGCCAGCAGTGAACAGGTCCTCGGTGGGGAAGCTTTCTTT. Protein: CASSEQVLGGEAFF.

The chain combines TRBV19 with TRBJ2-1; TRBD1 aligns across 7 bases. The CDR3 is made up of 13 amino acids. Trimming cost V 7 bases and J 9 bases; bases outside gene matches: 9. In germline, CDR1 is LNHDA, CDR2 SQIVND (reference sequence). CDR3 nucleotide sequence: TGTGCCAGTAAAGGACAGGTCGAGGGTGAGCAGTTCTTC. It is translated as CASKGQVEGEQFF.

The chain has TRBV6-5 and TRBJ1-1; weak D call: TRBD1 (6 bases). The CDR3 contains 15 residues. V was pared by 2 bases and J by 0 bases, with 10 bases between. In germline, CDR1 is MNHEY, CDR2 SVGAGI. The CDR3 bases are TGTGCCAGCAGTTACAACAGGGATTTGAACACTGAAGCTTTCTTT. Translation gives CASSYNRDLNTEAFF.

The CDR3 is CASSPNPGAIGGYTF. The CDR3 DNA reads as TGTGCCAGCAGTCCCAATCCTGGGGCGATCGGTGGCTACACCTTC. V and J are TRBV28 and TRBJ1-2, with a possible D match to TRBD1 (5 bases). The CDR3 extends over 15 amino acids. CDR1 and CDR2 (germline): MDHEN, SYDVKM. V was pared by 5 bases and J by 7 bases, with 20 bases between.

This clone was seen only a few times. The DNA for the CDR3 is TGTGCCAGCAGTGAAAGGAGCGGGCTCGGCAATCAGCCCCAGCATTTT. Protein: CASSERSGLGNQPQHF. The chain joins TRBV2 to TRBJ1-5; D not certain. The V gene's germline CDR1 is SNHLY and CDR2 FYNNEI. V was trimmed by 2 bases and J by 2 bases, leaving 13 bases between them. This CDR3 comprises 16 residues.

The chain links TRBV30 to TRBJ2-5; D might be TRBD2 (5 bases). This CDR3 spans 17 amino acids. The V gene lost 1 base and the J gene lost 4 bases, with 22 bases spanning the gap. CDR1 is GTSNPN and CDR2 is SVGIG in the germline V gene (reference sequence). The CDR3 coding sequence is TGTGCCTGGAGTGCCCGTGATCGGTCCGGGATAACAGAGACCCAGTACTTC. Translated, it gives CAWSARDRSGITETQYF.

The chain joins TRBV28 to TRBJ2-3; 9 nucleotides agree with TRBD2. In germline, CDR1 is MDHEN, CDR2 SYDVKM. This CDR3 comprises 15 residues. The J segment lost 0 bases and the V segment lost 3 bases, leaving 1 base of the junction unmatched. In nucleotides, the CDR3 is TGTGCCAGCAGTTTTACTAGCGGGAGCACAGATACGCAGTATTTT. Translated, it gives CASSFTSGSTDTQYF.

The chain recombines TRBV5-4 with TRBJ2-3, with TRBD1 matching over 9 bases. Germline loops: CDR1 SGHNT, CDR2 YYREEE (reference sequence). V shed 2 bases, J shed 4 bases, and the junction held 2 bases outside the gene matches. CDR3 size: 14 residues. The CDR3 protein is CASSFTGGPDTQYF. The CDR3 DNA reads TGTGCCAGCAGCTTCACAGGGGGCCCAGATACGCAGTATTTT.

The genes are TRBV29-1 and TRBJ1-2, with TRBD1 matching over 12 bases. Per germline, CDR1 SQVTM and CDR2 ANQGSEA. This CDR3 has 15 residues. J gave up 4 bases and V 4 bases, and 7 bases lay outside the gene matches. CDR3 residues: CSVVGDRGLSYGYTF. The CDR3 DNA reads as TGCAGCGTTGTAGGGGACAGGGGGCTTAGCTATGGCTACACCTTC.